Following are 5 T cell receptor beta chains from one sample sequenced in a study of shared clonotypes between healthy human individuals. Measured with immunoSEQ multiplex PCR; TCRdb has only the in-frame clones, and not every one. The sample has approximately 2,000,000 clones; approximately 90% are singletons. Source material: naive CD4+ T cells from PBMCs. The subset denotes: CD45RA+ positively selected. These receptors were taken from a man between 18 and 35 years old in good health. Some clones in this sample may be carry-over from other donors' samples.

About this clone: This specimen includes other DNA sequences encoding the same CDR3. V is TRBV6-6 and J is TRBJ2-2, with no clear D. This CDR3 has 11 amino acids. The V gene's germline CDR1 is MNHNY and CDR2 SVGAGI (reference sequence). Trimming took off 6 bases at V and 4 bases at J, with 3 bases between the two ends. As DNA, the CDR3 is TGTGCCAGCAGGGGCACCGGGGAGCTGTTTTTT. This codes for CASRGTGELFF.

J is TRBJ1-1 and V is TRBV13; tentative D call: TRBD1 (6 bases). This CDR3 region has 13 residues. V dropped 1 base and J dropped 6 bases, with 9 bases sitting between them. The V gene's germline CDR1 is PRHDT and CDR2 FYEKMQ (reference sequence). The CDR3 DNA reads TGTGCCAGCAGCTTAGTGGGGGGCGCTGAAGCTTTCTTT. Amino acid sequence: CASSLVGGAEAFF.

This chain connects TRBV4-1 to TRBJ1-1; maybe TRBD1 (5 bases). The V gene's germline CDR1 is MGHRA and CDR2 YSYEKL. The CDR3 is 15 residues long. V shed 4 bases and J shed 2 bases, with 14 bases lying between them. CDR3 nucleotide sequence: TGCGCCAGCAGCCCTCCGGGACGGATTAACACTGAAGCTTTCTTT. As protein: CASSPPGRINTEAFF.

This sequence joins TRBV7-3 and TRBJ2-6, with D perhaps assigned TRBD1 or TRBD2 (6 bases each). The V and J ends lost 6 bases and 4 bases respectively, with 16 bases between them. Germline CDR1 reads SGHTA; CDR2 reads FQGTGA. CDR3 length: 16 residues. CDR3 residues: CASSPHRGPGANVLTF. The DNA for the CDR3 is TGTGCCAGCAGTCCCCACCGGGGGCCCGGGGCCAACGTCCTGACTTTC.

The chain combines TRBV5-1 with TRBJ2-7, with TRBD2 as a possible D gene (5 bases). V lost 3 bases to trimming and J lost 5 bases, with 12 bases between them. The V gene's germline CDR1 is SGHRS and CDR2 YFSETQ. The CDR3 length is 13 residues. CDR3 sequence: CASSYFGSNEQYF. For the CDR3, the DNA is TGCGCCAGCAGCTATTTTGGGAGCAACGAGCAGTACTTC.